This entry describes one T cell receptor beta chain. The target antigen is unknown. Just one base apart from a much larger clone, this may be a read error. This sample is drawn from a study of CD8 T cells in ankylosing spondylitis. The study, taken as a whole, reports: The authors reported significant enrichment of disease-linked clones in matched ankylosing spondylitis synovial fluid. Past research had described some motif variants in reactive arthritis synovial fluid and blood.

Molecular-barcoded quantitative 5'-RACE produced these TCR beta libraries. TCRdb fed the 5' RACE reads into MiXCR, producing one record per CDR3 protein. Of some 130,000 distinct CDR3 sequences listed, 11% are singletons. The CDR3 is 14 residues long. The J segment lost 1 base and the V segment lost 6 bases, leaving 5 bases of the junction unmatched. The sequenced sample was blood, either unsorted or a sorted T cell fraction (not recorded which). The receptor comes from a female donor with ankylosing spondylitis or in good health (not recorded which). This rearrangement joins TRBV12-3 or TRBV12-4 to TRBJ2-5, with 7 bases that match TRBD2. The CDR3, as DNA: TGTGCCAGCAGAAATCTAGCGGTCCAAGAGACCCAGTACTTC. This sequence encodes CASRNLAVQETQYF.